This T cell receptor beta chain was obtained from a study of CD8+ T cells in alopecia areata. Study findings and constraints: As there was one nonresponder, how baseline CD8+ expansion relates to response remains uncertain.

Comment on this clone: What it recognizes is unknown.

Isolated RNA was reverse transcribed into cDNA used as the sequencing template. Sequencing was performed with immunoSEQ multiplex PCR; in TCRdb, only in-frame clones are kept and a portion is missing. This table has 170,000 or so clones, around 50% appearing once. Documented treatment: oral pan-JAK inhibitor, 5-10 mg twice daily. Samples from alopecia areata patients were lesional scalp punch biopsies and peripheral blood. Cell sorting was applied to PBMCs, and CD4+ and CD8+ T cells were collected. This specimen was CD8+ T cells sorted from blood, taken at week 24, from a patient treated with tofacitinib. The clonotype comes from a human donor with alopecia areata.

The CDR3 coding sequence is TGTGCCAGCAGGATCGGCCAAAATGAGCAGTTCTTC. Translated, it gives CASRIGQNEQFF. This chain connects TRBV6-5 to TRBJ2-1; D uncertain. Looked up from germline, CDR1 is MNHEY and CDR2 is SVGAGI. V was pared by 6 bases and J by 7 bases, with 10 bases between. The CDR3 covers 12 residues.